This T cell receptor (beta chain) was sequenced for a study of OX40 agonist ivuxolimab in advanced cancers. Sequencing was performed with immunoSEQ multiplex PCR; in TCRdb, only in-frame clones are kept and a portion is missing. The data show about 45,000 clones, with more than 80% seen just once and 15% to 20% held by the top ten. This CDR3 has 13 amino acids. V was trimmed by 0 bases and J by 2 bases, leaving 5 bases between them. Germline V gene sequence: CDR1 MNHNS, CDR2 SASEGT. A history of autoimmune disease or systemic immunosuppression excluded patients. The sample consisted of CD4+ or CD8+ T cells sorted from blood, taken in a trial of the OX40 agonist ivuxolimab. The source is an adult with an advanced solid tumor such as melanoma, head and neck, liver or kidney cancer. This rearrangement joins TRBV6-1 to TRBJ2-7, with no clear D. The CDR3 nucleotides are TGTGCCAGCAGTGAAGCGGTCACCTACGAGCAGTACTTC. This gives the protein CASSEAVTYEQYF.